Listed here are 21 T cell receptor beta chains from one sample, sequenced in a study of blood T cell repertoires in COVID-19. Repertoires were generated with immunoSEQ multiplex PCR, while TCRdb's copy carries only in-frame clones and drops some. Of some 130,000 clones detected, about 85% appear once; the ten largest clones hold 8% to 10%. Sample: peripheral blood. The receptors here all came from a middle-aged man with active or convalescent COVID-19.

This clone was seen a handful of times. This sequence joins TRBV9 and TRBJ1-6, with 8 bases matching TRBD1. From germline, CDR1 is SGDLS and CDR2 YYNGEE. CDR3 length: 15 residues. With V trimmed by 1 base and J by 6 bases, 3 bases remained unmatched. CDR3 amino acids: CASSVSGQGNSPLHF. CDR3 nucleotide sequence: TGTGCCAGCAGCGTATCCGGACAGGGTAATTCACCCCTCCACTTT.

V usage is TRBV9 and J usage is TRBJ2-2; D may be TRBD1 (6 bases). V lost 2 bases and J 1 base, leaving 9 bases between the germline ends. The length of the CDR3 is 15 residues. Per the germline V gene, CDR1 is SGDLS and CDR2 is YYNGEE. CDR3 amino acids: CASSVDRMNTGELFF. The DNA of the CDR3 is TGTGCCAGCAGCGTCGACAGGATGAACACCGGGGAGCTGTTTTTT.

This clone was seen a few times. The V gene is TRBV4-2, the J gene TRBJ1-2; no reliable D call. The germline gives CDR1 LGHNA, CDR2 YNFKEQ. This CDR3 region has 15 residues. Trimming removed 2 bases at V and 2 bases at J, with 12 bases between. The DNA for the CDR3 is TGTGCCAGCAGCCAAACATTGGTAGCCAACTATGGCTACACCTTC. This translates into CASSQTLVANYGYTF.

This chain links TRBV2 with TRBJ2-7; tentative D call: TRBD2 (6 bases). Germline CDR1 reads SNHLY; CDR2 reads FYNNEI. CDR3 size: 14 residues. Trimming removed 1 base at V and 3 bases at J, with 10 bases between. CDR3 nucleotide sequence: TGTGCCAGCAGTGAAGGGCGGGGTGGCTACGAGCAGTACTTC. This codes for CASSEGRGGYEQYF.

Regarding this clone: Germline and junction disagree at one end, which may indicate a read error. The chain recombines TRBV7-7 with TRBJ2-5; a weak D match, TRBD2 (6 bases). The CDR3 is 12 residues long. Germline CDR1 and CDR2: SSHAT and FNYEAQ (reference sequence). DNA for the CDR3: TGTGCTAGCAGCCCCGGAGGGGCGGCCCAGTACTTC. Translating gives CASSPGGAAQYF.

This clone occurred a few times. This sequence joins TRBV9 and TRBJ2-7; 7 bases match TRBD1. Germline values: CDR1 SGDLS, CDR2 YYNGEE. V was clipped by 1 base and J by 0 bases; unmatched bases: 4. The CDR3 runs to 15 residues. The DNA for the CDR3 is TGTGCCAGCAGCGTAACGCCAGGGGGCTCCTACGAGCAGTACTTC. Encoded protein: CASSVTPGGSYEQYF.

The chain has TRBV7-3 and TRBJ1-1; the match to TRBD1 covers 9 bases. CDR3 length: 16 amino acids. V gave up 5 bases and J gave up 3 bases; unmatched junction bases: 10. Germline V CDR1 and CDR2: SGHTA, FQGTGA. The CDR3 nucleotides read TGTGCCAGCAGCCCAGACACAGGGGGCTACGACACTGAAGCTTTCTTT. It encodes CASSPDTGGYDTEAFF.

The gene calls are TRBV7-9 and TRBJ2-7, with D maybe TRBD1 (5 bases). The germline gives CDR1 SEHNR, CDR2 FQNEAQ (reference sequence). The CDR3 runs 17 residues. The germline V and J ends were trimmed by 2 bases and 0 bases, with 17 bases remaining between them. The CDR3 DNA follows: TGTGCCAGCAGCTTAAAAGGGGCACAATACCACTCCTACGAGCAGTACTTC. This encodes CASSLKGAQYHSYEQYF.

This sequence joins TRBV14 and TRBJ2-2, with D tentatively TRBD1 (5 bases). This CDR3 is built from 15 residues. V was shortened by 4 bases and J by 0 bases, with 9 bases between the two germline ends. Germline V gives CDR1 SGHDN, CDR2 FVKESK. The CDR3, as DNA: TGTGCCAGCAGCCTCAGGGTATCGAACACCGGGGAGCTGTTTTTT. It codes for CASSLRVSNTGELFF.

V usage is TRBV5-4 and J usage is TRBJ2-2; maybe TRBD1 (6 bases). The ends were cut back, 0 bases at V and 4 bases at J, with 19 bases in the middle. The germline CDR1 and CDR2 sequences are SGHNT and YYREEE (reference sequence). This CDR3 comprises 18 residues. The CDR3 bases are TGTGCCAGCAGCTTGGTTATAGGAGTACAGGGAGTCACCGGGGAGCTGTTTTTT. Residues: CASSLVIGVQGVTGELFF.

The chain is built from TRBV11-2 and TRBJ1-1; 9 bases align to TRBD1. The J segment lost 4 bases and the V segment lost 3 bases, leaving 6 bases of the junction unmatched. The CDR3 loop spans 15 amino acids. Germline V gives CDR1 SGHAT, CDR2 FQNNGV. The CDR3 coding sequence is TGTGCCAGCAGCTTCCTTGGACAGGGGAGCACTGAAGCTTTCTTT. Its protein product is CASSFLGQGSTEAFF.

The genes are TRBV6-2 or TRBV6-3 and TRBJ2-5; 9 bases are a match to TRBD2. The CDR3 length is 17 residues. Germline values: CDR1 MNHEY, CDR2 SVGEGT. Unmatched junction bases numbered 8, after V lost 2 bases and J lost 1 base. The CDR3, as DNA: TGTGCCAGCAGTTACCCGCCGGCGGGGGGGGGCCAAGAGACCCAGTACTTC. Protein: CASSYPPAGGGQETQYF.

The chain couples TRBV29-1 to TRBJ2-5, with TRBD2 matching 8 bases. This CDR3 has 12 amino acids. CDR1 is SQVTM, CDR2 ANQGSEA, per germline. Here the CDR3 reads CSDLAGGETQYF. CDR3 bases: TGCAGTGACCTGGCGGGGGGAGAGACCCAGTACTTC.

V gene TRBV3-1 (or the pseudogene TRBV3-2) combines with J gene TRBJ1-4; no clear D gene. The CDR3 consists of 15 residues. In germline, CDR1 is LGHDT, CDR2 YNNKEL (reference sequence). The ends were cut back, 4 bases at V and 5 bases at J, with 14 bases in the middle. CDR3 sequence (DNA): TGTGCCAGCAGCCGATTGACACCTAACAATGAAAAACTGTTTTTT. Protein sequence: CASSRLTPNNEKLFF.

The chain couples TRBV10-3 to TRBJ2-3, with no clear D. The CDR3 has 15 residues. Trimming removed 4 bases from V and 3 bases from J, with 14 bases in between. CDR1 is ENHRY, CDR2 SYGVKD, per germline. The chain's CDR3 is CAISGAGHSTDTQYF. The CDR3 DNA sequence: TGTGCCATCAGTGGGGCAGGCCATTCAACAGATACGCAGTATTTT.

V and J are TRBV7-6 and TRBJ2-1; TRBD2 is a possible D gene (5 bases). The CDR3 sequence is 14 residues long. CDR1 is SGHVS, CDR2 FNYEAQ, per germline. Trimming took off 4 bases at V and 8 bases at J, with 15 bases between the two ends. Here the CDR3 reads CASSSGSEYDEQFF. Written as DNA, the CDR3 is TGTGCCAGCAGCTCCGGTAGCGAGTACGATGAGCAGTTCTTC.

The gene calls are TRBV30 and TRBJ2-2, with 9 nucleotides matching TRBD1. After removal of 3 bases from V and 5 bases from J, the junction contained 10 bases not matched to a gene. The germline V gene encodes CDR1 GTSNPN and CDR2 SVGIG (reference sequence). The CDR3 is made up of 16 amino acids. The CDR3 nucleotides read TGTGCCTGGAGGGGCCGGGACAGGGTTAAGACCGGGGAGCTGTTTTTT. Translating it yields CAWRGRDRVKTGELFF.

The V gene is TRBV5-4, the J gene TRBJ2-3; TRBD2 matches at 10 bases. This CDR3 contains 14 residues. J gave up 6 bases and V 5 bases, and 6 bases lay outside the gene matches. Germline V CDR1 and CDR2: SGHNT, YYREEE (reference sequence). Written as DNA, the CDR3 is TGTGCCAGCAGTAGAACTAGCGGGGTCGATACGCAGTATTTT. Translation gives CASSRTSGVDTQYF.

This clone has a single count. The V and J genes are TRBV7-9 and TRBJ2-1; D gene unclear. The germline V gene encodes CDR1 SEHNR and CDR2 FQNEAQ (reference sequence). Trimming took 3 bases from V and 9 from J, leaving 9 bases between them. The length of the CDR3 is 12 residues. This CDR3 reads CASSFGVGEQFF. CDR3 DNA: TGTGCCAGCAGCTTCGGAGTGGGTGAGCAGTTCTTC.

The V call is TRBV27, the J call TRBJ2-1; 10 bases line up with TRBD1. This CDR3 comprises 15 residues. CDR1 is MNHEY, CDR2 SMNVEV, per germline (reference sequence). Germline trimming cut 4 bases from V and 5 bases from J; bases unmatched to any gene: 5. CDR3 sequence reads: CASSSAGTGDNEQFF. CDR3 in DNA: TGTGCCAGCAGTTCCGCCGGGACAGGGGACAATGAGCAGTTCTTC.

The V gene is TRBV5-1, the J gene TRBJ2-7; 11 positions match TRBD1. CDR1 and CDR2 from the germline V gene are SGHRS and YFSETQ. Losses at the gene ends were 4 bases for V and 6 bases for J; bases not matched to a gene: 6. This CDR3 comprises 14 residues. The CDR3 sequence: CASSGTGGRGEQYF. CDR3 sequence (DNA): TGCGCCAGCAGCGGGACAGGGGGAAGAGGCGAGCAGTACTTC.